A single sample gave rise to the 25 T cell receptor beta chains below, sequenced in a study of T cell repertoires in cytomegalovirus infection. In TCRdb, the reads were re-called with MiXCR into one record per CDR3 protein. The sample includes 150,000 to 200,000 distinct CDR3 sequences, approximately 18% of them seen just once. The sequenced sample was CD8+ T cells from PBMCs. The receptors derive from a human donor in good health (CMV status not recorded). Some clones in this sample may be carry-over from other donors' samples.

This clonotype was detected once. The J gene is TRBJ2-7, the V gene TRBV19; 8 bases match TRBD2. Per the germline V gene, CDR1 is LNHDA and CDR2 is SQIVND (reference sequence). V shed 5 bases, J shed 4 bases, and the junction held 7 bases outside the gene matches. The CDR3 is 14 residues long. Written as DNA, the CDR3 is TGTGCCAGTAGTTCCGGACTAGCCATATACGAGCAGTACTTC. Its protein product is CASSSGLAIYEQYF.

The rearrangement links TRBV7-8 to TRBJ2-2; D is possibly TRBD1 (5 bases). The CDR3 contains 12 residues. V dropped 8 bases and J dropped 7 bases, with 11 bases sitting between them. The V gene's germline CDR1 is SGHVS and CDR2 FQNEAQ. The CDR3 sequence is CASPQGDGELFF. As DNA, the CDR3 is TGTGCCAGCCCCCAAGGGGACGGGGAGCTGTTTTTT.

The CDR3 loop reads CASSPELMGEETQYF. For the CDR3, the DNA is TGTGCCAGCAGTCCCGAGTTAATGGGGGAAGAGACCCAGTACTTC. The chain recombines TRBV7-9 with TRBJ2-5; D possibly matches TRBD1 or TRBD2 (5 bases each). V lost 6 bases, J lost 3 bases, and 17 bases lay in between. This CDR3 is built from 15 residues. Germline V gives CDR1 SEHNR, CDR2 FQNEAQ (reference sequence).

The V gene is TRBV6-2 or TRBV6-3, the J gene TRBJ1-1; 8 nucleotides line up with TRBD1. Germline CDR1 and CDR2: MNHEY and SVGEGT. The ends lost 5 bases at V and 1 base at J; junction bases unmatched: 12. This CDR3 is 17 amino acids long. The CDR3 region is CASSKAGGHFWNTEAFF. CDR3 nucleotides: TGTGCCAGCAGTAAAGCAGGGGGCCATTTCTGGAACACTGAAGCTTTCTTT.

In its sample, this clonotype was seen a few times. The gene calls are TRBV7-2 and TRBJ2-7, with 7 bases that match TRBD2. This CDR3 region has 17 residues. Germline V gives CDR1 SGHTA, CDR2 FQGNSA. The trim removed 5 bases at V and 6 bases at J, leaving 19 bases unmatched. The CDR3 DNA follows: TGTGCCAGCAGCCCCTCGACTAGCTGGGCTATCGGCAGCGAGCAGTACTTC. This gives the protein CASSPSTSWAIGSEQYF.

The chain joins TRBV4-1 to TRBJ2-3; D unclear. The CDR3 length is 16 residues. Trimming pared 3 bases from V and 0 bases from J, leaving 13 bases between. CDR1 and CDR2 from the germline V gene are MGHRA and YSYEKL. The CDR3 DNA reads as TGCGCCAGCAGCCACCCCGAAGAGTCTAGCACAGATACGCAGTATTTT. Its protein is CASSHPEESSTDTQYF.

This rearrangement joins TRBV7-9 to TRBJ2-7; TRBD1 aligns across 7 bases. Germline V CDR1 and CDR2: SEHNR, FQNEAQ (reference sequence). V dropped 5 bases and J dropped 1; count of bases not matched to a gene: 5. There are 14 residues in the CDR3. The CDR3 spells CASSPTGASYEQYF. CDR3 nucleotide sequence: TGTGCCAGCAGCCCAACAGGGGCATCCTACGAGCAGTACTTC.

This chain links TRBV29-1 with TRBJ2-5; TRBD1 aligns across 7 bases. Germline trimming cut 0 bases from V and 2 bases from J; bases unmatched to any gene: 9. This CDR3 spans 16 amino acids. Germline lookup yields CDR1 SQVTM and CDR2 ANQGSEA. The CDR3 loop is CSVEDGETGLQETQYF. CDR3 DNA: TGCAGCGTTGAAGATGGAGAGACAGGGCTTCAAGAGACCCAGTACTTC.

The genes are TRBV20-1 and TRBJ2-7, with D hard to call. In germline, CDR1 is DFQATT, CDR2 SNEGSKA (reference sequence). V was trimmed by 3 bases and J by 4 bases, leaving 16 bases between them. This CDR3 is built from 14 residues. CDR3 amino acids: CSARQGQMLYEQYF. The CDR3 DNA reads as TGCAGTGCTAGGCAAGGTCAGATGCTATACGAGCAGTACTTC.

This sequence joins TRBV14 and TRBJ2-3; tentative D call: TRBD2 (5 bases). CDR3 length equals 17 residues. CDR1 is SGHDN, CDR2 FVKESK, per germline. Trimming stripped 4 bases from V and 3 bases from J, with 20 bases between. CDR3 sequence reads: CASSLLKGGLATDTQYF. The CDR3 bases are TGTGCCAGCAGCCTCCTGAAAGGTGGACTTGCGACAGATACGCAGTATTTT.

This clonotype was observed a few times. The chain employs TRBV4-1 and TRBJ1-2; 8 bases are shared with TRBD1. Unmatched junction bases numbered 8, after V lost 0 bases and J lost 8 bases. The CDR3 length is 15 residues. Germline V gene sequence: CDR1 MGHRA, CDR2 YSYEKL. This CDR3 is CASSQDPQGAPGYTF. In nucleotides, the CDR3 is TGCGCCAGCAGCCAAGATCCCCAGGGGGCTCCGGGCTACACCTTC.

In its sample, this clonotype was seen a few times. One end of the junction is discordant with germline, which a read error may explain. This chain links TRBV12-3 or TRBV12-4 with TRBJ2-1; the D call may be TRBD1 or TRBD2 (5 bases each). This CDR3 is 14 amino acids long. The chain's CDR3 is CASNLGDPYNEQFF. Here the CDR3 DNA reads TGTGCCAGCAATTTAGGGGACCCCTACAATGAGCAGTTCTTC.

This clonotype was counted a few times. CDR3 in DNA: TGTGCCAGCAGCCAAAAGCCCCCTAGATTAAACACCGGGGAGCTGTTTTTT. Protein: CASSQKPPRLNTGELFF. The V and J genes are TRBV7-8 and TRBJ2-2; D is undetermined. Germline V CDR1 and CDR2: SGHVS, FQNEAQ. The CDR3 has 17 amino acids. V dropped 5 bases and J dropped 2 bases, with 18 bases sitting between them.

The chain employs TRBV4-1 and TRBJ1-1; no reliable D call. Between the trimmed V and J ends, which lost 4 bases and 1 base, there was a span of 7 bases. In germline, CDR1 is MGHRA, CDR2 YSYEKL. The CDR3 loop spans 13 amino acids. The CDR3 spells CASSPAQNTEAFF. As DNA, the CDR3 is TGCGCCAGCAGCCCGGCCCAGAACACTGAAGCTTTCTTT.

The rearrangement uses TRBV28 and TRBJ2-1; possible D gene TRBD1, 6 bases. Germline CDR1 MDHEN, CDR2 SYDVKM. Trimming cost V 5 bases and J 3 bases, with 20 bases left between them. The CDR3 runs 17 residues. The CDR3 is CASSPGYREWGYNEQFF. The CDR3 DNA sequence: TGTGCCAGCAGTCCTGGATACAGGGAGTGGGGCTACAATGAGCAGTTCTTC.

The rearrangement links TRBV5-1 to TRBJ2-7; D is tentatively TRBD1 or TRBD2 (5 bases each). The ends were cut back, 0 bases at V and 5 bases at J, with 18 bases in the middle. The CDR3 has 16 residues. CDR1 and CDR2 (germline): SGHRS, YFSETQ. The CDR3 protein is CASSLAGTLNRDEQYF. CDR3 DNA sequence: TGCGCCAGCAGCTTGGCCGGGACCCTAAATCGTGACGAGCAGTACTTC. Full variable domain (remainder filled in from reference TRBV5-1 and TRBJ2-7): KAGVTQTPRYLIKTRGQQVTLSCSPISGHRSVSWYQQTPGQGLQFLFEYFSETQRNKGNFPGRFSGRQFSNSRSEMNVSTLELGDSALYLCASSLAGTLNRDEQYFGPGTRLTVT.

The chain has TRBV7-2 and TRBJ2-2; D uncertain. This CDR3 is 14 amino acids long. The V gene's germline CDR1 is SGHTA and CDR2 FQGNSA. Trimming removed 1 base at V and 1 base at J, with 4 bases between. DNA of the CDR3: TGTGCCAGCAGCTTAGTAGAGAACACCGGGGAGCTGTTTTTT. Its protein is CASSLVENTGELFF. Full variable domain (missing parts from reference TRBV7-2 and TRBJ2-2): GAGVSQSPSNKVTEKGKDVELRCDPISGHTALYWYRQSLGQGLEFLIYFQGNSAPDKSGLPSDRFSAERTGGSVSTLTIQRTQQEDSAVYLCASSLVENTGELFFGEGSRLTVL.

This clonotype has a handful of counts. This chain links TRBV12-3 or TRBV12-4 with TRBJ2-7; D is perhaps TRBD1 (6 bases). The CDR3 spans 15 residues. V was trimmed by 5 bases and J by 4 bases, leaving 18 bases between them. The CDR3 loop is CASSPGTGLMYEQYF. The CDR3 DNA is TGTGCCAGCAGTCCCGGCACAGGGCTGATGTACGAGCAGTACTTC.

This chain connects TRBV29-1 to TRBJ2-5, with unresolved D. Deletions cut 1 base from V and 0 bases from J, with 6 bases between. This CDR3 contains 13 residues. Germline CDR1 SQVTM, CDR2 ANQGSEA. The CDR3 DNA sequence: TGCAGCGTTGAAGGGTGGTACCAAGAGACCCAGTACTTC. Translation gives CSVEGWYQETQYF.

The rearrangement links TRBV4-1 to TRBJ1-2, with D possibly TRBD1 on 6 matching bases. Germline-derived CDR1 and CDR2 are MGHRA and YSYEKL. V lost 1 base and J 6 bases, leaving 21 bases between the germline ends. The CDR3 consists of 17 residues. The CDR3 region is CASSQVVAGEGEDGYTF. DNA of the CDR3: TGCGCCAGCAGCCAAGTCGTCGCCGGGGAGGGGGAAGATGGCTACACCTTC.

The V and J genes are TRBV6-2 or TRBV6-3 and TRBJ2-7; TRBD1 matches at 9 bases. The CDR3 loop spans 14 amino acids. V was clipped by 3 bases and J by 5 bases; unmatched bases: 5. CDR1 and CDR2 (germline): MNHEY, SVGEGT. The CDR3, as DNA: TGTGCCAGCAGTTATACAGGGGGCTTAAACGAGCAGTACTTC. Protein: CASSYTGGLNEQYF.

This clonotype was detected only a few times. J is TRBJ2-7 and V is TRBV4-1; D possibly corresponds to TRBD1 (6 bases). Germline V gene lookup returns CDR1 MGHRA and CDR2 YSYEKL. Trimming removed 5 bases from V and 3 bases from J, with 14 bases in between. The CDR3 runs to 14 residues. CDR3 nucleotides: TGCGCCAGCAGCGAGGGACAAGGCAGCTACGAGCAGTACTTC. This codes for CASSEGQGSYEQYF.

This chain connects TRBV7-9 to TRBJ1-4, with D hard to call. The CDR3 consists of 13 residues. CDR1 and CDR2 (germline): SEHNR, FQNEAQ (reference sequence). Deletions cut 1 base from V and 8 bases from J, with 8 bases between. CDR3 sequence: CASSLGTGEKLFF. CDR3 nucleotides: TGTGCCAGCAGCTTAGGGACGGGCGAAAAACTGTTTTTT.

This clonotype was observed a handful of times. J is TRBJ1-1 and V is TRBV28; TRBD1 aligns across 9 bases. Germline assignment: CDR1 MDHEN and CDR2 SYDVKM. The CDR3 is 13 residues long. With V trimmed by 6 bases and J by 11 bases, 10 bases remained unmatched. The CDR3 nucleotides are TGTGCCAGCAGGGGGGGACAGGGTTTATGGGCTTTCTTT. It encodes CASRGGQGLWAFF.

Only a few counts were recorded for this clonotype. This chain uses TRBV12-5 with TRBJ1-3; unclear D gene. The CDR3 loop spans 12 amino acids. V was pared by 3 bases and J by 15 bases, with 15 bases between. Germline CDR1 is LGHNT and CDR2 is FRNRAP. The DNA for the CDR3 is TGTGCTAGTGGTTTCGGCGGGGAGGCGGAATATTTT. Translated: CASGFGGEAEYF.